This T cell receptor beta chain was identified during a study of T-cell reconstitution after alpha-beta-depleted transplantation in children. The CDR3 has 15 residues. Concerning this clonotype: The junction does not match germline at one end; this may be a read error.

Unique molecular identifiers tagged the TCRbeta library. TCRdb independently ran MiXCR on the PCR reads; one entry per CDR3 protein. Seen here are a few hundred thousand distinct CDR3 sequences, 15% to 20% observed once, and the top ten hold roughly 3.3%. Sequenced here: PBMCs from the stem cell graft donor, sampled from the stem cell graft. This chain links TRBV12-3 or TRBV12-4 with TRBJ1-1, with D possibly TRBD1 on 5 matching bases. This TCR was recovered from a human donor who donated a stem cell graft to a child with acute lymphoblastic leukemia. The CDR3 reads CASAGQGLLHTQAFF. For the CDR3, the DNA is TGTGCCAGCGCCGGGCAGGGACTTCTCCACACTCAAGCTTTCTTT.